This TCR beta chain was recovered during a study of T cells after yellow fever vaccination. This clonotype was seen repeatedly, ten times or more. Its antigen remains unknown. TCRdb re-called the 5' RACE reads through MiXCR, storing one row per CDR3 protein. The table has hundreds of thousands of distinct CDR3 sequences, about 3.5% seen once. Study conclusions and caveats: In post-booster samples, most primary-vaccination clones reappeared (96% CD4, approximately 91% CD8).

Sequencing was performed on PBMCs, taken on the day of the yellow fever booster vaccination. This clonotype originated in a man younger than 35 who received the YFV17D yellow fever vaccine.

CDR3 in amino acids: CASSLGRGGIETQYF. The DNA for the CDR3 is TGTGCCAGCAGTTTAGGGCGGGGGGGAATCGAGACCCAGTACTTC. The J gene is TRBJ2-5, the V gene TRBV28, with TRBD2 matching 9 bases. Germline CDR1 is MDHEN and CDR2 is SYDVKM. Trimming took 2 bases from V and 5 from J; bases not matched to a gene: 6. The CDR3 is 15 amino acids.